This TCR beta chain is from a study of control samples from healthy donors and cancer patients. Method: immunoSEQ multiplex PCR; TCRdb's copy keeps in-frame clones and lacks some. The table shows 170,000 or so clones, with 90% occurring only once. Sequencing was carried out using blood. The sequence came from a woman aged 50 to 60 in good health.

For the CDR3, the DNA is TGCGCCAGCAGCCAAGATCCTTCCGGTAGGGGAAACACCATATATTTT. Translated: CASSQDPSGRGNTIYF. V usage is TRBV4-3 and J usage is TRBJ1-3; D gene ambiguous. The germline gives CDR1 LGHNA, CDR2 YSLEER. CDR3 length: 16 amino acids. Trimming stripped 0 bases from V and 4 bases from J, with 13 bases between.